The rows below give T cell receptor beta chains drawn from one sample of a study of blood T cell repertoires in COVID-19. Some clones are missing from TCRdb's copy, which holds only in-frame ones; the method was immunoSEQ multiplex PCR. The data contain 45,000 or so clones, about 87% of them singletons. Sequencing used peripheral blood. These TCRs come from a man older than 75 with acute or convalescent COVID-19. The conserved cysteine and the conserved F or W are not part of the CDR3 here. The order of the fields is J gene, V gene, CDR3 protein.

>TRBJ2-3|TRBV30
AWSGGGDTQY
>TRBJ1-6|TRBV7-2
ASSPGGHSPLH
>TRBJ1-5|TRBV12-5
ASGLPSGPLKGHNQPQH
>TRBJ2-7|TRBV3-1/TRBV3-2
ASSQDRPSGLTRRDEQY
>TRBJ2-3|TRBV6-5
ASSSVLTDTQY
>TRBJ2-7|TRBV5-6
ASSLGGGLRSYEQY
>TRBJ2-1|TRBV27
ASSGWGDRAYNEQF
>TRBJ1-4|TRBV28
ASSSPGRADSNEKLF
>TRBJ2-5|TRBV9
ASSGREVQETQY
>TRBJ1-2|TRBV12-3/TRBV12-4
ASSLVTDYGYT
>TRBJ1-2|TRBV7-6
ASSPRAGGYGYT
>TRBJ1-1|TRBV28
ASSLSDGAGANTEAF
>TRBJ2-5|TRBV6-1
ASSEVGLETQY
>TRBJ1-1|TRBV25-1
ASSRGTEAF
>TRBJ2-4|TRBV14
ASSQYSARAKNIQY